The source of this T cell receptor beta chain is a study of T cell responses to AZD1222 COVID-19 vaccine. Clones were sequenced by immunoSEQ multiplex PCR, and TCRdb holds only the in-frame ones, with some missing. The repertoire holds under 50,000 clones, about nine tenths seen once, with roughly 29% in the top ten. V was trimmed by 7 bases and J by 10 bases, leaving 20 bases between them. Germline values: CDR1 MNHEY, CDR2 SVGAGI. This CDR3 comprises 14 residues. V usage is TRBV6-5 and J usage is TRBJ1-5; D not certain. The source is an adult who received the MenACWY meningococcal vaccine as a control. The sequences come from peripheral blood, collected 28 days after the second dose of the MenACWY control vaccine. The CDR3 DNA reads as TGTGCCAGCACCCTCCCCGGCGCCACTTTTCCCCAGCATTTT. Translated, it gives CASTLPGATFPQHF.